The present TCR beta chain was sequenced within a study of beta chain features in type 1 diabetes. Study-wide results and caveats: PCR may have favored shorter templates equally in patients and controls. Since sequencing was performed on cDNA, cells with high TCR expression could be over-represented.

Isolation of CD4+ naive, central memory, regulatory and stem cell-like memory cells was achieved by sorting via CD45RO/CCR7/CD25/CD127/CD95/CD27. This clone was counted only a few times. Its antigen is currently unknown. CDR1 SGHNT and CDR2 YYREEE come from the germline V gene (reference sequence). The trim removed 2 bases at V and 0 bases at J, leaving 5 bases unmatched. The length of the CDR3 is 16 residues. Expressed TCRB transcripts were sequenced because the entire RNA isolate underwent reverse transcription. The protocol was immunoSEQ multiplex PCR, while the TCRdb copy is restricted to in-frame clones and leaves out a portion. The table has about 250,000 clones, approximately 14% seen once; the top ten hold 0.026%.

This sequence joins TRBV5-4 and TRBJ2-5; TRBD2 matches 9 bases. The sequence was obtained from a woman between 40 and 55 years old in good health. The sample consisted of naive CD4+ T cells from blood. In DNA, the CDR3 is TGTGCCAGCAGCTTCAGGGTAGCGGGGGACCAAGAGACCCAGTACTTC. Its translation: CASSFRVAGDQETQYF.